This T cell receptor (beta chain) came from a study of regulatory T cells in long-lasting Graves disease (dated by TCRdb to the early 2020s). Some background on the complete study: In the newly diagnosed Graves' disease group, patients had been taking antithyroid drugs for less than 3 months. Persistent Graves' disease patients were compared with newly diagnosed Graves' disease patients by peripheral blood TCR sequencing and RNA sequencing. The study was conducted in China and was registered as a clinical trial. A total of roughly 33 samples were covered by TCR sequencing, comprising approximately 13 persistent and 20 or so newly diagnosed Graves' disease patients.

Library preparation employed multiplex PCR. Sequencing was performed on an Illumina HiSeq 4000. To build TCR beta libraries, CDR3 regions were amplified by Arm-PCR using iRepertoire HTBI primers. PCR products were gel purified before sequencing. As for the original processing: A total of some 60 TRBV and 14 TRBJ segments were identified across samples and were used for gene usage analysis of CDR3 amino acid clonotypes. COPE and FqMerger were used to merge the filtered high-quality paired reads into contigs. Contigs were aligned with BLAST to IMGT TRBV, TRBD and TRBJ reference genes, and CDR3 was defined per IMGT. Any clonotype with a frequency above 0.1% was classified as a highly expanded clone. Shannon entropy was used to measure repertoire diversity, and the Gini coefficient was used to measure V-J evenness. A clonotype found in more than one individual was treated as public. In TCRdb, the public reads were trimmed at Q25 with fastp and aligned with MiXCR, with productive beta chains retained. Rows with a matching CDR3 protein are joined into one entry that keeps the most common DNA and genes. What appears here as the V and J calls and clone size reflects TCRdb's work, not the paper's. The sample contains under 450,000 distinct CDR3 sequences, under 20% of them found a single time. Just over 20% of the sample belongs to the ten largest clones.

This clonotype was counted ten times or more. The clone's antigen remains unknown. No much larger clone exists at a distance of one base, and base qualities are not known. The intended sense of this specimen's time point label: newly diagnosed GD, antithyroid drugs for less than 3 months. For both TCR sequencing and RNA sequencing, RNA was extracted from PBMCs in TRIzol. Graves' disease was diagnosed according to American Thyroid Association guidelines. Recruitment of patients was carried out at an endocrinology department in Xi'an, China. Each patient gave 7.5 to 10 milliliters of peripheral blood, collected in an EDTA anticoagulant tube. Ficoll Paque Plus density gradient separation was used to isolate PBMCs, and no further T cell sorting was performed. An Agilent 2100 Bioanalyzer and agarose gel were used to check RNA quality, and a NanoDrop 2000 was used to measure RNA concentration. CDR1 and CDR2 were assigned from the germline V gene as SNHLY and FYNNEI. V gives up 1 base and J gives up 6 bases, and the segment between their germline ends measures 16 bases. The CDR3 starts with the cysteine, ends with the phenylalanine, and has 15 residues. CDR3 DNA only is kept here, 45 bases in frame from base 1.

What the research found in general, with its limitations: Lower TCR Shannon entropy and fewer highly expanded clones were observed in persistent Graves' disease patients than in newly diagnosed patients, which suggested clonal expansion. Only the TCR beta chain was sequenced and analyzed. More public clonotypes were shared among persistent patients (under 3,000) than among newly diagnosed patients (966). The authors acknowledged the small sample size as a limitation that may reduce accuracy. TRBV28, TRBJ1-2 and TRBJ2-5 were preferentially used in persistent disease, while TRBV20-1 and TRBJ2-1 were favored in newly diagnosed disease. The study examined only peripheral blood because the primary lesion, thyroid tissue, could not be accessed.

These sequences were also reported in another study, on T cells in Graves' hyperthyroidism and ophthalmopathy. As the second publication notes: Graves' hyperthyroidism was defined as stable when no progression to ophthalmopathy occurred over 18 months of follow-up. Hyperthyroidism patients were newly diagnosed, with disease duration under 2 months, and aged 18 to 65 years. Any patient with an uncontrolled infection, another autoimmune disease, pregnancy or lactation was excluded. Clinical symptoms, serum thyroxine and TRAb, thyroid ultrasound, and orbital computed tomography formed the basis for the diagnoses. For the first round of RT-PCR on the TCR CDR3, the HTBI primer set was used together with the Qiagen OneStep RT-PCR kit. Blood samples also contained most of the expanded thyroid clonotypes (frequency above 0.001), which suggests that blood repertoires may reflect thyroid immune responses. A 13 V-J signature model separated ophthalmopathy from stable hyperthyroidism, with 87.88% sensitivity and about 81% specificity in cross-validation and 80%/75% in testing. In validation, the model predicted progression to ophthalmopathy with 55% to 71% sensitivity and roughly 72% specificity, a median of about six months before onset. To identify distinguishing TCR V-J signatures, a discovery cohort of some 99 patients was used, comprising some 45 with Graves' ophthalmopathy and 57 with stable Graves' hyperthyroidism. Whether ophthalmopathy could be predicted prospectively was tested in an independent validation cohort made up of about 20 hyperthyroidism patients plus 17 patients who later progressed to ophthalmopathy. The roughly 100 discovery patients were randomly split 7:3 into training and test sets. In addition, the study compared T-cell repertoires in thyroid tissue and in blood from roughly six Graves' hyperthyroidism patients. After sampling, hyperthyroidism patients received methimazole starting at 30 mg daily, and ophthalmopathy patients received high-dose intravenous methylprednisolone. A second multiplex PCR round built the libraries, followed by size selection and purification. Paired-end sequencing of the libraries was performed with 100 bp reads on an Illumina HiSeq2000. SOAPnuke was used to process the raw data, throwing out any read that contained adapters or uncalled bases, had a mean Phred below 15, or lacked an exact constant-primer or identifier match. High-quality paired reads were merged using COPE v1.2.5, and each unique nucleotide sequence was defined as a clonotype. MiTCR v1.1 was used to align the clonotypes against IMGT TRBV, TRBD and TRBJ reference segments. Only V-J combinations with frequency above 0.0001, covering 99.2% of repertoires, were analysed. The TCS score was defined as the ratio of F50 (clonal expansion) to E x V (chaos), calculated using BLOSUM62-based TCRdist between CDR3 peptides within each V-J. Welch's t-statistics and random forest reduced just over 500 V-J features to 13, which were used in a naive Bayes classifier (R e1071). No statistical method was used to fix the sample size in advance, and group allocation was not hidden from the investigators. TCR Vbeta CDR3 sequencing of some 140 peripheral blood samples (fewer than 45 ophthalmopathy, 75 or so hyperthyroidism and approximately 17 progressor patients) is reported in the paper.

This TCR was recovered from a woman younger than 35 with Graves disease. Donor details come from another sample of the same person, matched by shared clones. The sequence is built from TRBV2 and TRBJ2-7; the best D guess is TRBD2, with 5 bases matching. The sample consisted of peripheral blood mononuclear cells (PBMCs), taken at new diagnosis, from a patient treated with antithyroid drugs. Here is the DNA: TGTGCCAGCAGTGAAGACGGGCTAGCTCTGAGCGAGCAGTACTTC. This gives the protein CASSEDGLALSEQYF.